These 15 T cell receptor beta chains were all obtained from the same sample, sequenced in a study of vaccination and CD4 T cells after COVID-19 (dated 2022 in TCRdb). Their antigens are not known. The protocol used for the library was PCR. The run used an Illumina iSeq 100. DNA from cultured CD4+ T cells was subjected to TCR sequencing with the Oncomine TCR Beta short-read assay at the Johns Hopkins FTIC core. TCRdb reran the public reads through fastp at Q25 and MiXCR, keeping productive beta chains. Entries are consolidated by CDR3 protein sequence, retaining the most common genes and DNA. This sample comprises more than 9,500 distinct CDR3 sequences, about 41% of them detected only once. Around 20% of the sample goes to the ten largest clones. The label giving this sample's treatment or condition can be read as: roughly 11-day PBMC culture with coronavirus spike peptide pools or control peptides (ViraFEST assay).

Sequences were derived from cultured CD4+ T cells from blood, sampled after SARS-CoV-2 vaccination. The receptors come from a human donor with COVID-19.

The chain joins TRBV2 to TRBJ1-5; unclear D gene. Germline CDR1 and CDR2: SNHLY and FYNNEI. Trimming shortened V by 8 bases and J by 5 bases, and 7 bases separated the two germline ends. This CDR3 is built from 11 residues. The CDR3 sequence is CASGGDQPQHF. The CDR3 region has the DNA TGTGCCAGCGGTGGGGATCAGCCCCAGCATTTT.

The rearrangement links TRBV6-5 to TRBJ2-7, with 11 bases aligning to TRBD2. The junction had 7 bases not matched to a gene; V was cut back by 0 bases and J by 0 bases. The CDR3 extends over 18 amino acids. Germline CDR1 MNHEY, CDR2 SVGAGI. The CDR3, as DNA: TGTGCCAGCAGTTACTCAACTAGCGGGGGCCTCCCCTCCTACGAGCAGTACTTC. Protein: CASSYSTSGGLPSYEQYF.

V is TRBV5-1 and J is TRBJ2-3, with 12 bases fitting TRBD2. The CDR3 is made up of 18 amino acids. J gave up 4 bases and V 0 bases, and 9 bases lay outside the gene matches. Germline loops: CDR1 SGHRS, CDR2 YFSETQ. As DNA, the CDR3 is TGCGCCAGCAGCTTGGTTCTAGCGGGGGGGGCGAATCCAGATACGCAGTATTTT. Protein sequence: CASSLVLAGGANPDTQYF.

The count of this clonotype is one. V gene TRBV11-3 combines with J gene TRBJ2-7; D perhaps matches TRBD1 (6 bases). From germline, CDR1 is SGHNT and CDR2 YENEEA. Trimming pared 3 bases from V and 5 bases from J, leaving 11 bases between. The CDR3 has 13 residues. The CDR3 DNA sequence: TGTGCCAGCAGCTTTGCCAGGGGCCACGAGCAGTACTTC. Translated: CASSFARGHEQYF.

This sequence joins TRBV7-8 and TRBJ2-5; perhaps D is TRBD1 or TRBD2 (5 bases each). The germline CDR1 and CDR2 sequences are SGHVS and FQNEAQ. The CDR3 spans 14 residues. Deletions cut 0 bases from V and 3 bases from J, with 8 bases between. DNA of the CDR3: TGTGCCAGCAGCTTAGCCGGGACCGAAGAGACCCAGTACTTC. Its translation: CASSLAGTEETQYF.

V and J are TRBV7-2 and TRBJ1-6, with unresolved D. V was pared by 3 bases and J by 8 bases, with 17 bases between. The germline CDR1 and CDR2 sequences are SGHTA and FQGNSA. The CDR3 spans 16 residues. The CDR3 DNA reads TGTGCCAGCAGCTTTAGGACTCAAACGGGGTATTCACCCCTCCACTTT. This translates into CASSFRTQTGYSPLHF.

The V and J genes are TRBV6-1 and TRBJ1-1, with D possibly TRBD1 on 6 matching bases. Germline V gene lookup returns CDR1 MNHNS and CDR2 SASEGT. Trimming took off 5 bases at V and 2 bases at J, with 12 bases between the two ends. The CDR3 extends over 14 amino acids. CDR3 nucleotide sequence: TGTGCCAGCAGTAAGGGACAATACAACACTGAAGCTTTCTTT. Its protein product is CASSKGQYNTEAFF.

V usage is TRBV7-2 and J usage is TRBJ1-2; TRBD1 aligns across 7 bases. The CDR3 runs 13 residues. V dropped 4 bases and J dropped 6; count of bases not matched to a gene: 5. Germline V gives CDR1 SGHTA, CDR2 FQGNSA. The CDR3 sequence: CASSSQGGDGYTF. CDR3 in DNA: TGTGCCAGCAGCTCCCAGGGGGGAGATGGCTACACCTTC.

The chain employs TRBV7-3 and TRBJ1-1, with 7 bases that match TRBD1. Germline V gene lookup returns CDR1 SGHTA and CDR2 FQGTGA. After removal of 5 bases from V and 8 bases from J, the junction contained 20 bases not matched to a gene. The CDR3 is made up of 17 amino acids. DNA for the CDR3: TGTGCCAGCAGCCCCCTCCGGCTCCCCGAAGGACAGGAAGAAGCTTTCTTT. It codes for CASSPLRLPEGQEEAFF.

V is TRBV5-1 and J is TRBJ2-7; D could derive from TRBD1 or TRBD2 (5 bases each). V shed 0 bases and J shed 0 bases, with 16 bases lying between them. The CDR3 sequence is 17 residues long. Germline lookup yields CDR1 SGHRS and CDR2 YFSETQ. The CDR3, as DNA: TGCGCCAGCAGCTTGGGCCACGGGACGGAAAGCTCCTACGAGCAGTACTTC. It translates to CASSLGHGTESSYEQYF.

This clonotype was counted only a few times. This chain connects TRBV10-3 to TRBJ1-5; no firm D call. CDR1 and CDR2 (germline): ENHRY, SYGVKD. Trimming took 10 bases from V and 0 from J, leaving 16 bases between them. The CDR3 runs 15 residues. The CDR3, as DNA: TGTGCCACAGAGGGTTGGAGATATAGCAATCAGCCCCAGCATTTT. This codes for CATEGWRYSNQPQHF.

The chain carries TRBV6-5 and TRBJ2-7; 7 nucleotides match TRBD1. The V gene's germline CDR1 is MNHEY and CDR2 SVGAGI. The CDR3 sequence is 14 residues long. Losses at the gene ends were 0 bases for V and 2 bases for J; bases not matched to a gene: 1. Here the CDR3 DNA reads TGTGCCAGCAGTTACTCGAGGGGGCCCTACGAGCAGTACTTC. It codes for CASSYSRGPYEQYF.

This clonotype was observed a few times. The chain employs TRBV20-1 and TRBJ2-5; 9 bases agree with TRBD2. The CDR3 covers 15 residues. V lost 0 bases, J lost 3 bases, and 5 bases stayed unmatched. Germline V gene data show CDR1 as DFQATT and CDR2 as SNEGSKA (reference sequence). The CDR3 loop is CSARDGLAGKETQYF. In nucleotides, the CDR3 is TGCAGTGCTAGAGATGGTCTAGCGGGGAAAGAGACCCAGTACTTC.

The chain recombines TRBV19 with TRBJ2-1; D is unresolved. The CDR3 contains 15 residues. V lost 2 bases to trimming and J lost 8 bases, with 16 bases between them. Germline values: CDR1 LNHDA, CDR2 SQIVND (reference sequence). CDR3 loop: CASSIQVSPVHEQFF. The CDR3, as DNA: TGTGCCAGTAGTATACAGGTATCCCCCGTTCATGAGCAGTTCTTC. The full variable domain, in which reference TRBV19 and TRBJ2-1 provide the parts outside the CDR3, is DGGITQSPKYLFRKEGQNVTLSCEQNLNHDAMYWYRQDPGQGLRLIYYSQIVNDFQKGDIAEGYSVSREKKESFPLTVTSAQKNPTAFYLCASSIQVSPVHEQFFGPGTRLTVL.

The V and J genes are TRBV6-1 and TRBJ2-3, with D perhaps TRBD1 (6 bases). Germline V gene lookup returns CDR1 MNHNS and CDR2 SASEGT. V was shortened by 6 bases and J by 0 bases, with 10 bases between the two germline ends. The CDR3 has 14 amino acids. CDR3 coding DNA: TGTGCCAGCAGGGGCACAGGGAGCACAGATACGCAGTATTTT. This codes for CASRGTGSTDTQYF.